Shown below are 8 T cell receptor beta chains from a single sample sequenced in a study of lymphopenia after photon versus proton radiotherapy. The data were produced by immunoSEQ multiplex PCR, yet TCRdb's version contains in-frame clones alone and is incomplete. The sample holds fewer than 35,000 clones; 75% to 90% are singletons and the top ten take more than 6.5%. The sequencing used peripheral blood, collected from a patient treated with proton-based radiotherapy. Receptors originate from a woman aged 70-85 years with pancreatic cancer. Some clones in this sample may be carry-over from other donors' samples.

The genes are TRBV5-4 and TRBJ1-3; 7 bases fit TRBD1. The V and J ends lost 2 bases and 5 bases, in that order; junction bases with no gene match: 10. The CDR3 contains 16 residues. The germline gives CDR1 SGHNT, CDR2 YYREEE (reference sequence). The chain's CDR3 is CASSFSTETGRNTIYF. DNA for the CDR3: TGTGCCAGCAGCTTCTCAACAGAGACAGGGAGAAACACCATATATTTT.

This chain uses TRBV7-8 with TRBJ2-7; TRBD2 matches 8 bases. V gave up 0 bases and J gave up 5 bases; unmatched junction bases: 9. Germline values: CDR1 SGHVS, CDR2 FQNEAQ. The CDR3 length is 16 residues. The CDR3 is CASSLAPGGIFDEQYF. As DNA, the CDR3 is TGTGCCAGCAGCTTAGCCCCGGGAGGGATTTTCGACGAGCAGTACTTC.

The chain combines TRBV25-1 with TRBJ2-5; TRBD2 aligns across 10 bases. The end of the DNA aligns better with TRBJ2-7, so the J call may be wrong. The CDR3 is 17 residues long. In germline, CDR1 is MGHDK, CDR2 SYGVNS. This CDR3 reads CASSESTGVAGGYEQYF. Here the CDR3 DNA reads TGTGCCAGCAGTGAATCTACCGGAGTAGCGGGAGGCTACGAGCAGTACTTC.

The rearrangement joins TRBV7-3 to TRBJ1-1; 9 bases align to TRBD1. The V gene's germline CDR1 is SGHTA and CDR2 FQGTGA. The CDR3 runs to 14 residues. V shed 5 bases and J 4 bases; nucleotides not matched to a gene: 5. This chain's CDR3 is CASSTGGRGTEAFF. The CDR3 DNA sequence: TGTGCCAGCAGCACAGGGGGCCGGGGCACTGAAGCTTTCTTT.

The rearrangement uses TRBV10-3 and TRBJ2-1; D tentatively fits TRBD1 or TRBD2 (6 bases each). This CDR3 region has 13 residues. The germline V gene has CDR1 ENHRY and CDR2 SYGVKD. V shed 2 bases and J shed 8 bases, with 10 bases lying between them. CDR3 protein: CAISEGGRDEQFF. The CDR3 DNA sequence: TGTGCCATCAGTGAGGGGGGGCGGGATGAGCAGTTCTTC.

The CDR3 here is CASSPVQGGSEAFF. For the CDR3, the DNA is TGCGCCAGCAGCCCCGTTCAGGGGGGCAGTGAAGCTTTCTTT. The V and J genes are TRBV5-1 and TRBJ1-1; 7 nucleotides agree with TRBD1. V shed 4 bases and J 7 bases; nucleotides not matched to a gene: 10. Germline lookup yields CDR1 SGHRS and CDR2 YFSETQ. The CDR3 sequence is 14 residues long.

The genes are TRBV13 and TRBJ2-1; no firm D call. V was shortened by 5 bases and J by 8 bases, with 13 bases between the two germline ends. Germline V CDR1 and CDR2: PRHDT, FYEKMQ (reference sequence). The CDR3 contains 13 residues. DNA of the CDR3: TGTGCCAGCAGCCACACCCCCAACGATGAGCAGTTCTTC. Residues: CASSHTPNDEQFF. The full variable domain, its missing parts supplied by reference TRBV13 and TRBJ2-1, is AAGVIQSPRHLIKEKRETATLKCYPIPRHDTVYWYQQGPGQDPQFLISFYEKMQSDKGSIPDRFSAQQFSDYHSELNMSSLELGDSALYFCASSHTPNDEQFFGPGTRLTVL.

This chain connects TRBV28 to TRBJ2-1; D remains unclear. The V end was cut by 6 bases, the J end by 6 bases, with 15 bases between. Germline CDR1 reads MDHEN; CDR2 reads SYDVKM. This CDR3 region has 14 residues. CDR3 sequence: CASSTRTSRNEQFF. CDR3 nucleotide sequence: TGTGCCAGCAGCACCCGCACCAGCCGCAATGAGCAGTTCTTC.